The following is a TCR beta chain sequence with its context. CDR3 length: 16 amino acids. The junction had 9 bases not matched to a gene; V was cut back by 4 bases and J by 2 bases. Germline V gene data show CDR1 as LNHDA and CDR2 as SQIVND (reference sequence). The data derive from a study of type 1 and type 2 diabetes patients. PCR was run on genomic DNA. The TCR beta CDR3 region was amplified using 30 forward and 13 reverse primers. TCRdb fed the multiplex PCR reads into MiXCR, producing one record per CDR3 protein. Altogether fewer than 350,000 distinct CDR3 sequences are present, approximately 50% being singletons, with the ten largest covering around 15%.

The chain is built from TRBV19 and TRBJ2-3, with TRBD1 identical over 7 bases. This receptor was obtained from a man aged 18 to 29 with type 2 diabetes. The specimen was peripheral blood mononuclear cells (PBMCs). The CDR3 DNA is TGTGCCAGTAGTAGAGGGGACAGACGGCTCACAGATACGCAGTATTTT. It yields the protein CASSRGDRRLTDTQYF.